This T cell receptor beta chain comes out of a study of regulatory T cells in long-lasting Graves disease. Study outcomes and limitations: TCR diversity was lower in persistent Graves' patients than in newly diagnosed ones. It was in persistent disease that TRBV28, TRBJ1-2 and TRBJ2-5 were favored.

Building of the TCR beta libraries involved iRepertoire HTBI primers and Arm-PCR of CDR3 regions. TCRdb processed the multiplex PCR reads anew with MiXCR; each CDR3 protein has one entry. The data hold about 420,000 distinct CDR3 sequences, with about 20% observed a single time. This clonotype was counted only a few times. Its target is unknown. V was clipped by 3 bases and J by 6 bases, with 18 bases between them. The germline V gene has CDR1 MGHDK and CDR2 SYGVNS. CDR3 length equals 15 residues. The time point here: persistent/refractory GD, antithyroid drugs over 5 years with positive TRAb. RNA isolated from PBMCs was used to make the TCR library. Those enrolled as patients came out of an endocrinology department in Xi'an, China.

Specimen: peripheral blood mononuclear cells (PBMCs), collected when the disease was refractory, from a patient treated with antithyroid drugs. The TCR sequence derives from a female donor with Graves disease. V is TRBV25-1 and J is TRBJ2-7; a possible D gene is TRBD2 (5 bases). This chain's CDR3 is CASSDGGLTIVEQYF. CDR3 sequence (DNA): TGTGCCAGCAGTGACGGCGGGCTCACTATTGTCGAGCAGTACTTC.